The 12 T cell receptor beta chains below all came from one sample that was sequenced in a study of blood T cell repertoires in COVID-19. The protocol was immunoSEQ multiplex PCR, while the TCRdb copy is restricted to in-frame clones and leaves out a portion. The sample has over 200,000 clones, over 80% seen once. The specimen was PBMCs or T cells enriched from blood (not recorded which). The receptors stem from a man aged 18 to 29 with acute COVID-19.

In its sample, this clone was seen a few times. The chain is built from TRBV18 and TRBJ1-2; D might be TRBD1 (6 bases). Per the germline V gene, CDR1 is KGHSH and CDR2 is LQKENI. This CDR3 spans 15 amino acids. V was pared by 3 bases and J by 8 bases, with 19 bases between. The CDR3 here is CASSPTSMGAGGYTF. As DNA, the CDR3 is TGTGCCAGCTCACCGACCTCGATGGGGGCAGGGGGCTACACCTTC.

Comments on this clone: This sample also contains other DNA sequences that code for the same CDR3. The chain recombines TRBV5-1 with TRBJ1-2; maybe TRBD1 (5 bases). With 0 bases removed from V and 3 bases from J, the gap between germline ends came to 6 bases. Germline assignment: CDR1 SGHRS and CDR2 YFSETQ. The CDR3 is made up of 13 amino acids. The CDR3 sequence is CASSLGRDYGYTF. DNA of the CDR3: TGCGCCAGCAGCTTGGGCAGGGACTATGGCTACACCTTC.

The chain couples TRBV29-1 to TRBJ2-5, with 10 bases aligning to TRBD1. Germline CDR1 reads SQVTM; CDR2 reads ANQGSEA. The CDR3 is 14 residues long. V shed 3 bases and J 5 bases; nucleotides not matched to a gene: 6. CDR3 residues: CSVDPGTGDETQYF. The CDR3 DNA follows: TGCAGCGTTGATCCCGGGACAGGGGATGAGACCCAGTACTTC.

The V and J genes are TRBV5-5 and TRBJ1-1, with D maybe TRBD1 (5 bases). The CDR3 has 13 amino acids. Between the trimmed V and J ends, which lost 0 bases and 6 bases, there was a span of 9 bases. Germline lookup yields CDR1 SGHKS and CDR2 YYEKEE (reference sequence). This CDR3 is CASSLVAGSEAFF. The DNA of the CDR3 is TGTGCCAGCAGCTTGGTGGCAGGGTCTGAAGCTTTCTTT.

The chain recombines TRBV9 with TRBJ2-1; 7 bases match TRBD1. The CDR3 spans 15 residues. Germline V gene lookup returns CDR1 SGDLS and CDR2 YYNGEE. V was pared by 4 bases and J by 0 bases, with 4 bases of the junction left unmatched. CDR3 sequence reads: CASSMTGSSYNEQFF. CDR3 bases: TGTGCCAGCAGCATGACAGGGAGCTCCTACAATGAGCAGTTCTTC. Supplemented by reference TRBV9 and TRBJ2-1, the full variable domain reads DSGVTQTPKHLITATGQRVTLRCSPRSGDLSVYWYQQSLDQGLQFLIQYYNGEERAKGNILERFSAQQFPDLHSELNLSSLELGDSALYFCASSMTGSSYNEQFFGPGTRLTVL.

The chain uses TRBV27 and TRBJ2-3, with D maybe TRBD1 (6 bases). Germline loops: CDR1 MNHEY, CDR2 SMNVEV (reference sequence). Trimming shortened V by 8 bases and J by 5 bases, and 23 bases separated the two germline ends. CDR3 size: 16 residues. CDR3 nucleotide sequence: TGTGCCAGCTCGTTGAGGGGGAGCTTTCGTCTAGATACGCAGTATTTT. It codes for CASSLRGSFRLDTQYF.

The CDR3 sequence is CASSQGQGLSNRRTEAFF. As DNA, the CDR3 is TGCGCCAGCAGCCAAGGCCAGGGGTTGAGTAATCGGAGGACTGAAGCTTTCTTT. The chain combines TRBV4-1 with TRBJ1-1, with D maybe TRBD1 (6 bases). Trimming pared 1 base from V and 5 bases from J, leaving 23 bases between. Germline assignment: CDR1 MGHRA and CDR2 YSYEKL. The CDR3 runs 18 residues.

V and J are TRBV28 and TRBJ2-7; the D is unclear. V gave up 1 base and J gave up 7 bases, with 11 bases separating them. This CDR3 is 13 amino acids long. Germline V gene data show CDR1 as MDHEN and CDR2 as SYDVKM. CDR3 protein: CASSLYSGREQYF. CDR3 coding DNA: TGTGCCAGCAGTTTATACTCGGGTAGGGAGCAGTACTTC.

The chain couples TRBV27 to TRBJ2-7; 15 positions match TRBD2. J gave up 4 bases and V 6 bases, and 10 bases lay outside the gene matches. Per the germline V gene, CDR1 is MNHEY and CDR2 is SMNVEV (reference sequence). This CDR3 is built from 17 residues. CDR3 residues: CASRREGLAGGLYEQYF. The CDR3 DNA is TGTGCCAGCAGGAGGGAGGGACTAGCGGGAGGATTGTACGAGCAGTACTTC.

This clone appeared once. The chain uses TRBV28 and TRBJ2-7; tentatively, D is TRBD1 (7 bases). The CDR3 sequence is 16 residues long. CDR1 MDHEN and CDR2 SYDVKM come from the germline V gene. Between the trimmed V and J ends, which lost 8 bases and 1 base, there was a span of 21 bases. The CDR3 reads CASLQLSGGPSYEQYF. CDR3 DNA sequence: TGTGCCAGCCTACAGCTGTCAGGGGGGCCTTCCTACGAGCAGTACTTC. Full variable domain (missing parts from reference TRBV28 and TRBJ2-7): DVKVTQSSRYLVKRTGEKVFLECVQDMDHENMFWYRQDPGLGLRLIYFSYDVKMKEKGDIPEGYSVSREKKERFSLILESASTNQTSMYLCASLQLSGGPSYEQYFGPGTRLTVT.

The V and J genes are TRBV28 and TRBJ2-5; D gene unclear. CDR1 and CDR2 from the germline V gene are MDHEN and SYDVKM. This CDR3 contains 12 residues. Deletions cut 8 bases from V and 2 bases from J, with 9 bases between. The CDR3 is CASGSGQETQYF. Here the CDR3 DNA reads TGTGCCAGCGGCTCAGGTCAAGAGACCCAGTACTTC.

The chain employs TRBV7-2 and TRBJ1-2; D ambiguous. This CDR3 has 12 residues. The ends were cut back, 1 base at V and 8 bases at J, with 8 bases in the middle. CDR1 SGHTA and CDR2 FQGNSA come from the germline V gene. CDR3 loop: CASSLETRGYTF. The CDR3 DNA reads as TGTGCCAGCAGCTTAGAGACCAGGGGCTACACCTTC.